Below, 23 T cell receptor beta chains from the same sample are listed, as sequenced in a study of blood T cell repertoires in COVID-19. Assay used: immunoSEQ multiplex PCR; TCRdb lists only in-frame clones, some missing. The sample shows around 110,000 clones, more than 75% of them seen only once. Sequencing input: peripheral blood. These TCRs come from a man between 35 and 55 years old with acute or convalescent COVID-19.

The J gene is TRBJ1-4, the V gene TRBV4-1; D unresolved. The germline V gene encodes CDR1 MGHRA and CDR2 YSYEKL. Trimming stripped 3 bases from V and 8 bases from J, with 16 bases between. The CDR3 contains 15 residues. The CDR3 spells CASSHATVGREKLFF. Written as DNA, the CDR3 is TGCGCCAGCAGCCACGCTACCGTCGGTCGGGAAAAACTGTTTTTT.

This clone was counted only a few times. V and J are TRBV4-2 and TRBJ2-5; TRBD2 matches 8 bases. Trimming cost V 3 bases and J 5 bases; bases outside gene matches: 5. This CDR3 has 14 residues. The germline CDR1 and CDR2 sequences are LGHNA and YNFKEQ. The CDR3 sequence: CASSHLAGEETQYF. The CDR3 DNA reads TGTGCCAGCAGCCATCTAGCGGGTGAGGAGACCCAGTACTTC.

This chain links TRBV19 with TRBJ1-1; D is ambiguous. This CDR3 has 14 amino acids. Germline CDR1 and CDR2: LNHDA and SQIVND (reference sequence). The V gene lost 1 base and the J gene lost 0 bases, with 6 bases spanning the gap. The CDR3 nucleotides read TGTGCCAGTAGTATAGGAACAGTGAACACTGAAGCTTTCTTT. It specifies CASSIGTVNTEAFF.

The chain is built from TRBV21-1 and TRBJ1-2. TRBV21-1 is a pseudogene locus. The CDR3 length is 14 residues. This CDR3 reads CASSKGEVRYGYTF. As DNA, the CDR3 is TGTGCCAGCAGCAAGGGGGAGGTTCGGTATGGCTACACCTTC.

The chain joins TRBV3-1 (or the pseudogene TRBV3-2) to TRBJ2-5; 10 bases are a match to TRBD2. Per the germline V gene, CDR1 is LGHDT and CDR2 is YNNKEL (reference sequence). CDR3 size: 16 residues. Losses at the gene ends were 4 bases for V and 0 bases for J; bases not matched to a gene: 5. This CDR3 is CASSRTSGEYQETQYF. The CDR3 nucleotides are TGTGCCAGCAGCCGGACTAGCGGAGAGTACCAAGAGACCCAGTACTTC.

The chain links TRBV28 to TRBJ1-2; D gene unclear. The CDR3 loop spans 15 amino acids. The V end lost 6 bases, the J end lost 0 bases, and 14 bases lay between the germline ends. Germline CDR1 is MDHEN and CDR2 is SYDVKM. The CDR3 region is CASRPPRGANYGYTF. In DNA, the CDR3 is TGTGCCAGCAGGCCCCCCCGGGGAGCTAACTATGGCTACACCTTC.

This clone was observed a handful of times. V is TRBV6-5 and J is TRBJ2-2; no clear D. Trimming took off 8 bases at V and 1 base at J, with 11 bases between the two ends. In germline, CDR1 is MNHEY, CDR2 SVGAGI. CDR3 length: 14 amino acids. The DNA of the CDR3 is TGTGCCAGCCAATTACAGATGAACACCGGGGAGCTGTTTTTT. Its protein is CASQLQMNTGELFF.

V gene TRBV2 combines with J gene TRBJ2-7; D possibly corresponds to TRBD2 (7 bases). V was pared by 3 bases and J by 2 bases, with 14 bases between. This CDR3 has 15 residues. Germline V gives CDR1 SNHLY, CDR2 FYNNEI. The CDR3 loop is CASSESRGATYEQYF. The CDR3, as DNA: TGTGCCAGCAGTGAGAGCCGGGGGGCCACCTACGAGCAGTACTTC.

The chain carries TRBV7-6 and TRBJ2-5; 10 bases fit TRBD1. The CDR3 runs 15 residues. Germline CDR1 SGHVS, CDR2 FNYEAQ. V dropped 5 bases and J dropped 2; count of bases not matched to a gene: 5. For the CDR3, the DNA is TGTGCCAGCAGCATGGACAGGGGGGGGCAAGAGACCCAGTACTTC. It specifies CASSMDRGGQETQYF.

The rearrangement uses TRBV2 and TRBJ2-3; 10 positions match TRBD2. Losses at the gene ends were 6 bases for V and 1 base for J; bases not matched to a gene: 10. Germline V CDR1 and CDR2: SNHLY, FYNNEI. The CDR3 has 17 residues. DNA for the CDR3: TGTGCCAGCAGCCTTAACGGACTAGCGGTAGGCACAGATACGCAGTATTTT. It codes for CASSLNGLAVGTDTQYF.

The gene calls are TRBV2 and TRBJ2-3, with D maybe TRBD1 (6 bases). Germline assignment: CDR1 SNHLY and CDR2 FYNNEI. This CDR3 spans 15 amino acids. With 5 bases removed from V and 1 base from J, the gap between germline ends came to 13 bases. The CDR3: CASSSVGGRTDTQYF. CDR3 coding DNA: TGTGCCAGCAGTTCCGTAGGGGGACGCACAGATACGCAGTATTTT.

The V gene is TRBV19, the J gene TRBJ2-3, with D possibly matching TRBD1 (6 bases). The CDR3 has 17 residues. Per germline, CDR1 LNHDA and CDR2 SQIVND (reference sequence). V was pared by 4 bases and J by 2 bases, with 19 bases between. In DNA form, the CDR3 reads TGTGCCAGTAGTAAGCCCCCAGGGGTCCAATTCACAGATACGCAGTATTTT. It codes for CASSKPPGVQFTDTQYF.

J is TRBJ2-3 and V is TRBV5-1; D is unclear. Deletions cut 0 bases from V and 2 bases from J, with 10 bases between. The CDR3 is made up of 15 amino acids. Germline CDR1 is SGHRS and CDR2 is YFSETQ. This chain's CDR3 is CASSLERVPTDTQYF. In DNA, the CDR3 is TGCGCCAGCAGCTTGGAGCGTGTCCCCACAGATACGCAGTATTTT.

The CDR3 DNA sequence: TGTGCCAGCTCCTACGAGGGGGTAGGCTCCTACGAGCAGTACTTC. The encoded protein is CASSYEGVGSYEQYF. J is TRBJ2-7 and V is TRBV6-5, with a weak D call TRBD1 (6 bases). Germline-derived CDR1 and CDR2 are MNHEY and SVGAGI. This CDR3 comprises 15 residues. V was pared by 8 bases and J by 0 bases, with 17 bases between.

The chain recombines TRBV3-1 (or the pseudogene TRBV3-2) with TRBJ1-3; D gene uncertain. V was shortened by 1 base and J by 3 bases, with 4 bases between the two germline ends. Germline assignment: CDR1 LGHDT and CDR2 YNNKEL (reference sequence). This CDR3 is 13 amino acids long. CDR3 nucleotides: TGTGCCAGCAGCCAAGTACTTGGAAACACCATATATTTT. Its protein product is CASSQVLGNTIYF.

V is TRBV7-2 and J is TRBJ2-5, with 8 nucleotides matching TRBD2. Losses at the gene ends were 3 bases for V and 5 bases for J; bases not matched to a gene: 8. The CDR3 sequence is 15 residues long. Germline CDR1 SGHTA, CDR2 FQGNSA. This CDR3 reads CASSFSTSVRETQYF. CDR3 in DNA: TGTGCCAGCAGCTTCTCGACTAGCGTTCGGGAGACCCAGTACTTC. Supplemented by reference TRBV7-2 and TRBJ2-5, the full variable domain reads GAGVSQSPSNKVTEKGKDVELRCDPISGHTALYWYRQSLGQGLEFLIYFQGNSAPDKSGLPSDRFSAERTGGSVSTLTIQRTQQEDSAVYLCASSFSTSVRETQYFGPGTRLLVL.

The V call is TRBV10-3, the J call TRBJ2-7; 7 bases agree with TRBD2. The CDR3 is 14 residues long. J gave up 3 bases and V 4 bases, and 6 bases lay outside the gene matches. Germline V gene data show CDR1 as ENHRY and CDR2 as SYGVKD. The CDR3 sequence is CAISGVRDYYEQYF. CDR3 bases: TGTGCCATCAGTGGAGTCAGGGACTACTACGAGCAGTACTTC.

The chain recombines TRBV18 with TRBJ2-5; 7 nucleotides align to TRBD2. Trimming removed 6 bases from V and 2 bases from J; junction bases left unmatched: 3. CDR1 is KGHSH, CDR2 LQKENI, per germline. The CDR3 is 13 residues long. CDR3 in amino acids: CASSSGLQETQYF. In DNA, the CDR3 is TGTGCCAGCTCCTCGGGACTACAAGAGACCCAGTACTTC.

The gene calls are TRBV18 and TRBJ2-7; D unresolved. The length of the CDR3 is 12 residues. The V and J ends lost 3 bases and 7 bases respectively, with 10 bases between them. Germline CDR1 reads KGHSH; CDR2 reads LQKENI. The CDR3 nucleotides read TGTGCCAGCTCACCTTCGCCACGGGAGCAGTACTTC. This translates into CASSPSPREQYF.

The J gene is TRBJ2-3, the V gene TRBV7-8, with 7 bases matching TRBD1. Per germline, CDR1 SGHVS and CDR2 FQNEAQ. The CDR3 length is 15 residues. J gave up 1 base and V 7 bases, and 8 bases lay outside the gene matches. The CDR3 loop is CASTTGVWGTDTQYF. In DNA form, the CDR3 reads TGTGCCAGCACTACAGGGGTTTGGGGCACAGATACGCAGTATTTT.

The J gene is TRBJ1-5, the V gene TRBV18; D is uncertain. Per germline, CDR1 KGHSH and CDR2 LQKENI. The length of the CDR3 is 14 residues. The V gene lost 6 bases and the J gene lost 4 bases, with 13 bases spanning the gap. The CDR3 spells CASSPDLGNQPQHF. For the CDR3, the DNA is TGTGCCAGCTCTCCGGACTTAGGGAATCAGCCCCAGCATTTT.

The genes are TRBV7-2 and TRBJ1-5, with a possible D match to TRBD1 (6 bases). The CDR3 is 14 amino acids. Germline V gene sequence: CDR1 SGHTA, CDR2 FQGNSA. Trimming removed 3 bases from V and 6 bases from J, with 12 bases in between. CDR3 nucleotides: TGTGCCAGCAGCTTCCCAGGGGTGTCTCAGCCCCAGCATTTT. The encoded protein is CASSFPGVSQPQHF. Complete variable domain (other parts from reference TRBV7-2 and TRBJ1-5): GAGVSQSPSNKVTEKGKDVELRCDPISGHTALYWYRQSLGQGLEFLIYFQGNSAPDKSGLPSDRFSAERTGGSVSTLTIQRTQQEDSAVYLCASSFPGVSQPQHFGDGTRLSIL.

The chain carries TRBV5-4 and TRBJ2-5, with a weak D call TRBD2 (7 bases). Germline loops: CDR1 SGHNT, CDR2 YYREEE (reference sequence). The CDR3 is made up of 15 amino acids. V was clipped by 0 bases and J by 5 bases, with 14 bases between them. CDR3 sequence reads: CASSLDTGGPETQYF. The DNA for the CDR3 is TGTGCCAGCAGCTTGGATACGGGGGGCCCGGAGACCCAGTACTTC.